The subject of this entry is one T cell receptor beta chain. The data stem from a study of cytomegalovirus exposure and HLA in healthy donors. The PCR used 60 Vbeta and 13 Jbeta primers. The assay was immunoSEQ multiplex PCR, and TCRdb's table has in-frame clones only and misses some. With approximately 75,000 clones in the sample, the ten largest clones hold 4% to 6%. Per the germline V gene, CDR1 is SGHTA and CDR2 is FQGNSA. The CDR3 loop spans 14 amino acids. The source of this sequence is a man aged 35 to 55 in good health and CMV-seronegative. This sequence joins TRBV7-2 and TRBJ2-5, with D tentatively TRBD2 (6 bases). The assigned J gene may be wrong: the sequence end matches TRBJ2-7 better. Input material: PBMCs. CDR3 in DNA: TGTGCCAGCAGCCCGGCGGGGTACCTCTACGAGCAGTACTTC. Its protein product is CASSPAGYLYEQYF.